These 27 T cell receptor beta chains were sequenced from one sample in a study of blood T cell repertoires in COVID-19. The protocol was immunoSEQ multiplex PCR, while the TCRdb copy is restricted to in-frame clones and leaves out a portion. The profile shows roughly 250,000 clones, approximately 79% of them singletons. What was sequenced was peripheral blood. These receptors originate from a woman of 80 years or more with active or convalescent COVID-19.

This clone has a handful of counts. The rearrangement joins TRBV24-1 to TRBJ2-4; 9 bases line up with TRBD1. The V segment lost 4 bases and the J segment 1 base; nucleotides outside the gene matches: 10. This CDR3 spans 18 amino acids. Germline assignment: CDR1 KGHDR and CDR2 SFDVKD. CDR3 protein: CATSEGADRGRAKNIQYF. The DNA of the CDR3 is TGTGCCACCAGTGAGGGGGCGGACAGGGGAAGGGCCAAAAACATTCAGTACTTC.

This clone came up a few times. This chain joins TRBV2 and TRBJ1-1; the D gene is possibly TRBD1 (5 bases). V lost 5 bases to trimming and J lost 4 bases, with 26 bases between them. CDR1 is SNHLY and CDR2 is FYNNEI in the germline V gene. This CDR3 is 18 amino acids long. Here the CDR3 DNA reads TGTGCCAGCAGTCCAACTCCGGGACTCAAAAACGGGGGCACTGAAGCTTTCTTT. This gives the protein CASSPTPGLKNGGTEAFF.

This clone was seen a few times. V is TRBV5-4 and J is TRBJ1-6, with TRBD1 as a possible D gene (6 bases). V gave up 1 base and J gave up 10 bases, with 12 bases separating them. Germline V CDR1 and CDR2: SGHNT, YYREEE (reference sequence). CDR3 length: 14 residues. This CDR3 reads CASSLTGQKSPLHF. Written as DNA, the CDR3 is TGTGCCAGCAGCTTGACGGGACAAAAATCACCCCTCCACTTT.

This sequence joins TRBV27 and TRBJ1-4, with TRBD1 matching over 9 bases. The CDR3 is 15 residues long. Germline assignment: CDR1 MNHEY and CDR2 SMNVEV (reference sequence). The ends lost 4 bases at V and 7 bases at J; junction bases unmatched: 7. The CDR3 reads CASSSPGQGSEKLFF. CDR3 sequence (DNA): TGTGCCAGCAGTTCCCCGGGACAGGGAAGTGAAAAACTGTTTTTT.

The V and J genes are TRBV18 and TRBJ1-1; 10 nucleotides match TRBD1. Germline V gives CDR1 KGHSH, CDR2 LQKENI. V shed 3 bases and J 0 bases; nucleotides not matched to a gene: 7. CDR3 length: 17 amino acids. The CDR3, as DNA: TGTGCCAGCTCACCCCGACAGGGGGCACAGGTGAACACTGAAGCTTTCTTT. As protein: CASSPRQGAQVNTEAFF.

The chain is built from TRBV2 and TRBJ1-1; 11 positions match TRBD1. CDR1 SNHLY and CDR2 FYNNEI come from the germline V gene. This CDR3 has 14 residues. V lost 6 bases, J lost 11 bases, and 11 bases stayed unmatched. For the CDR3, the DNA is TGTGCCAGCAGCCGAGAAGGACAGGGGGCGGGGGCTTTCTTT. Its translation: CASSREGQGAGAFF.

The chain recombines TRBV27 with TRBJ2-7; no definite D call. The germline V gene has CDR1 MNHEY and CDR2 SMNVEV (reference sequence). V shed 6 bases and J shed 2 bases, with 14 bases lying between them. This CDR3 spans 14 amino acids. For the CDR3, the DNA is TGTGCCAGCAGGGCGACTGGTTGGGCCTACGAGCAGTACTTC. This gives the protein CASRATGWAYEQYF.

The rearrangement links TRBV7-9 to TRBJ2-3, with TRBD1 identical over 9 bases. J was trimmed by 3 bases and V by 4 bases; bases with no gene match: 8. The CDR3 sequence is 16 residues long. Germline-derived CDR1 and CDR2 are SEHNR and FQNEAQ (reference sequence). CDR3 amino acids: CASSSAGQGVTDTQYF. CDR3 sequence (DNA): TGTGCCAGCAGCTCAGCGGGACAGGGTGTAACAGATACGCAGTATTTT.

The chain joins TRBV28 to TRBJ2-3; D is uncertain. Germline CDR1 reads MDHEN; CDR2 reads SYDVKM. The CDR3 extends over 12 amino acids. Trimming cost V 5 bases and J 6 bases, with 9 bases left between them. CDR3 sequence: CASSPPRDTQYF. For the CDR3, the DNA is TGTGCCAGCAGTCCCCCTAGGGATACGCAGTATTTT. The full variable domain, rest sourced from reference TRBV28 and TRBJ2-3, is DVKVTQSSRYLVKRTGEKVFLECVQDMDHENMFWYRQDPGLGLRLIYFSYDVKMKEKGDIPEGYSVSREKKERFSLILESASTNQTSMYLCASSPPRDTQYFGPGTRLTVL.

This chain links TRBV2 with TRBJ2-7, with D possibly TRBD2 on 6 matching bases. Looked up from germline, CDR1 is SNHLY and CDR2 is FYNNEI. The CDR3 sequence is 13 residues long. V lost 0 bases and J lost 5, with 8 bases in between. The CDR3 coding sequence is TGTGCCAGCAGTGAAGCGCCGGGGGACGAGCAGTACTTC. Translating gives CASSEAPGDEQYF.

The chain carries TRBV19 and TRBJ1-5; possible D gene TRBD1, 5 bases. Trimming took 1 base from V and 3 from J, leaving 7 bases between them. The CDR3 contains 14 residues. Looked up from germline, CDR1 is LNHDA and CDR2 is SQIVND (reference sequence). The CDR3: CASSIGGNNQPQHF. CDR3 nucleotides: TGTGCCAGTAGTATAGGGGGCAACAATCAGCCCCAGCATTTT.

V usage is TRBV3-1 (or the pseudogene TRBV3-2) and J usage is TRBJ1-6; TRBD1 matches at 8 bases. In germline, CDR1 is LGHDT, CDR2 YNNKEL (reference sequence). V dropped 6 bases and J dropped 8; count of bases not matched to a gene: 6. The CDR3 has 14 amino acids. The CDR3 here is CASSMTGVYSPLHF. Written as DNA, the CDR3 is TGTGCCAGCAGTATGACAGGGGTATATTCACCCCTCCACTTT.

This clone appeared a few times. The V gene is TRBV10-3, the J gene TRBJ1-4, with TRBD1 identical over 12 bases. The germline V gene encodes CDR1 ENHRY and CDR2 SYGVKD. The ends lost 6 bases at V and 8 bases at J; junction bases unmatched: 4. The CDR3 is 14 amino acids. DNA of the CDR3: TGTGCCATCAGGGGACAGGGGGCATACGAAAAACTGTTTTTT. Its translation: CAIRGQGAYEKLFF.

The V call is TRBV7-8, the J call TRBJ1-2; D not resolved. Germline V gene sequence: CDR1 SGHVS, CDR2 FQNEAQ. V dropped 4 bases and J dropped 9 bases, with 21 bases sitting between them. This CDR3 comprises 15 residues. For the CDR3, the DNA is TGTGCCAGCAGCTCTGACGGGTTCTCCGGGTTGAGCTACACCTTC. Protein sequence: CASSSDGFSGLSYTF.

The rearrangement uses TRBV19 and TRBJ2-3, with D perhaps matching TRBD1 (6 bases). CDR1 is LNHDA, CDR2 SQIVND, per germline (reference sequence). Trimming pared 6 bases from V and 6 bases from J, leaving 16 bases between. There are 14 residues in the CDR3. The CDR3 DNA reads TGTGCCAGTAGCCTCGGTCACCAGGGGGATACGCAGTATTTT. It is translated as CASSLGHQGDTQYF.

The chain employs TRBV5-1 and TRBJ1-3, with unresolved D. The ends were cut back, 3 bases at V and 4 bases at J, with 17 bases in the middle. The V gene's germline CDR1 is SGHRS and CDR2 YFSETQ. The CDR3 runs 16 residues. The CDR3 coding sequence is TGCGCCAGCAGCTCGGGTGACTCCAACCCCGGAAACACCATATATTTT. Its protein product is CASSSGDSNPGNTIYF.

CDR3 residues: CAIRDRLTGLYHEQYF. The CDR3 bases are TGTGCCATCAGAGACAGATTGACAGGATTGTACCACGAGCAGTACTTC. V usage is TRBV10-3 and J usage is TRBJ2-7; the D gene is possibly TRBD1 (6 bases). From germline, CDR1 is ENHRY and CDR2 SYGVKD. Trimming stripped 6 bases from V and 5 bases from J, with 23 bases between. The CDR3 runs to 16 residues.

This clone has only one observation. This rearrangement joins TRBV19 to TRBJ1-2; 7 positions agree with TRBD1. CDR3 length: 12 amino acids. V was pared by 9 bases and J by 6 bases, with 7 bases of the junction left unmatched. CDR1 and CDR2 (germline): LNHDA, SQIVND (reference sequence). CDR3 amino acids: CASDDRVDGYTF. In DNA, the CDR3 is TGTGCCAGCGATGACAGGGTAGATGGCTACACCTTC. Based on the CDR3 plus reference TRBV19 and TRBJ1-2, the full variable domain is DGGITQSPKYLFRKEGQNVTLSCEQNLNHDAMYWYRQDPGQGLRLIYYSQIVNDFQKGDIAEGYSVSREKKESFPLTVTSAQKNPTAFYLCASDDRVDGYTFGSGTRLTVV.

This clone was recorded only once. Here the CDR3 reads CASSLNGRADEQYF. The CDR3 nucleotides are TGTGCCAGCAGTTTAAATGGCAGGGCAGACGAGCAGTACTTC. This chain links TRBV27 with TRBJ2-7; D possibly corresponds to TRBD1 (5 bases). The V gene lost 2 bases and the J gene lost 5 bases, with 13 bases spanning the gap. The CDR3 totals 14 residues. Germline V lookup: CDR1 MNHEY, CDR2 SMNVEV (reference sequence).

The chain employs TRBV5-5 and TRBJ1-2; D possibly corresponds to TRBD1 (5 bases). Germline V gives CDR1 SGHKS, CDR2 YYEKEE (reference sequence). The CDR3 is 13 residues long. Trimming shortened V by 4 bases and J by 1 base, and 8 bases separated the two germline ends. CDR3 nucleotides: TGTGCCAGCAGCCCGGACAATAACTATGGCTACACCTTC. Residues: CASSPDNNYGYTF.

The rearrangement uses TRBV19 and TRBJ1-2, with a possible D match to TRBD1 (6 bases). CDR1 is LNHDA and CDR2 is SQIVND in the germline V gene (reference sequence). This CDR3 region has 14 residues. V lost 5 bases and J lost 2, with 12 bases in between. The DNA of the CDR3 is TGTGCCAGTAGTGGCCAGGGGAACAACTATGGCTACACCTTC. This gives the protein CASSGQGNNYGYTF.

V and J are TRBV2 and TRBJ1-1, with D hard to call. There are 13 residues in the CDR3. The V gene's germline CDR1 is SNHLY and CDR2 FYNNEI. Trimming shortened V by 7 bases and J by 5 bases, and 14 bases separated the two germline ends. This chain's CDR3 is CASNIGVRTEAFF. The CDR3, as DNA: TGTGCCAGCAACATAGGAGTTAGAACTGAAGCTTTCTTT.

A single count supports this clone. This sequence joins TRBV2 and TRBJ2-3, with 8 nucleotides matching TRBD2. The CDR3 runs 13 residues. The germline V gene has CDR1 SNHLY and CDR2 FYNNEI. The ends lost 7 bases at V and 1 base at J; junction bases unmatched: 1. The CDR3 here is CASMTSGTDTQYF. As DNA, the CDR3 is TGTGCCAGCATGACTAGCGGCACAGATACGCAGTATTTT.

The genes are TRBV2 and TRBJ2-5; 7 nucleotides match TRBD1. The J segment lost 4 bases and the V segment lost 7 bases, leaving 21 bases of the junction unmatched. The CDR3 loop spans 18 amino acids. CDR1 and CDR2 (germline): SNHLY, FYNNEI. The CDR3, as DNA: TGTGCCAGCATACTTGTCGCGTTAAGGACAGGTAGAGGAGAGACCCAGTACTTC. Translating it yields CASILVALRTGRGETQYF.

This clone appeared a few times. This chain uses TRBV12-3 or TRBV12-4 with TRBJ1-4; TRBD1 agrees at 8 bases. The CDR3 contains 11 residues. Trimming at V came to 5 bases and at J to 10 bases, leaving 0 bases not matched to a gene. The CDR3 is CASSDRGKLFF. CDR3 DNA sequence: TGTGCCAGCAGTGACAGGGGAAAACTGTTTTTT.

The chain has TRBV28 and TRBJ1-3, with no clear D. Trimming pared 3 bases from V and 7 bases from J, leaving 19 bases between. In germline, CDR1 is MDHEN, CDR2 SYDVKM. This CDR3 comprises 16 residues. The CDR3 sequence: CASSFYGSAAWNTIYF. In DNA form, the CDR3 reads TGTGCCAGCAGTTTCTATGGCAGCGCGGCGTGGAACACCATATATTTT.

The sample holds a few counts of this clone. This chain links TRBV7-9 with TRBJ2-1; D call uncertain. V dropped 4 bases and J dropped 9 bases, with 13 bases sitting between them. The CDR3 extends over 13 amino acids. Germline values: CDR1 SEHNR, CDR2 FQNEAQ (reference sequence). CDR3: CASSSPLEVEQFF. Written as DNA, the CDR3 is TGTGCCAGCAGCTCACCGCTAGAAGTTGAGCAGTTCTTC.